The 32 T cell receptor beta chains below were found in one sample sequenced in a study of cytomegalovirus exposure and HLA in healthy donors (TCRdb year 2017). Libraries came from the immunoSEQ multiplex PCR assay. For the multiplex PCR, a mixture combining 60 forward primers for TCR Vbeta segments and 13 reverse primers for TCR Jbeta segments was used. What TCRdb holds here is the immuneACCESS table cut down to in-frame rearrangements. Part of the clones is not present; checked against another copy, under half of the missing clones reflect an unresolved V gene, and the others are unexplained. The sample includes fewer than 200,000 clones, with over 65% observed a single time. The ten largest clonotypes hold less than 3.5% of the sample. Sequencing was performed on PBMCs. These receptors originate from a woman aged 35 to 49 in good health and CMV-seropositive.

This clone was observed a handful of times. The rearrangement uses TRBV5-4 and TRBJ1-2, with D tentatively TRBD1 (5 bases). V lost 0 bases, J lost 3 bases, and 9 bases lay in between. Germline V gene lookup returns CDR1 SGHNT and CDR2 YYREEE (reference sequence). The CDR3 sequence is 14 residues long. CDR3 sequence (DNA): TGTGCCAGCAGCTTGGATGGGGCGTACTATGGCTACACCTTC. Translating it yields CASSLDGAYYGYTF. The whole variable domain, filled in from reference TRBV5-4 and TRBJ1-2, reads ETGVTQSPTHLIKTRGQQVTLRCSSQSGHNTVSWYQQALGQGPQFIFQYYREEENGRGNFPPRFSGLQFPNYSSELNVNALELDDSALYLCASSLDGAYYGYTFGSGTRLTVV.

The V and J genes are TRBV7-2 and TRBJ1-1; D call uncertain. The germline gives CDR1 SGHTA, CDR2 FQGNSA. This CDR3 region has 16 residues. Trimming cost V 5 bases and J 0 bases, with 16 bases left between them. Here the CDR3 DNA reads TGTGCCAGCAGCCGAGGCCGGTTCCCTATGAACACTGAAGCTTTCTTT. Encoded protein: CASSRGRFPMNTEAFF.

The chain recombines TRBV5-4 with TRBJ2-1, with 7 bases that match TRBD2. Trimming took 4 bases from V and 7 from J; bases not matched to a gene: 8. Germline assignment: CDR1 SGHNT and CDR2 YYREEE (reference sequence). This CDR3 comprises 14 residues. CDR3 sequence reads: CASSQSREGNEQFF. Written as DNA, the CDR3 is TGTGCCAGCAGCCAATCTAGGGAGGGGAATGAGCAGTTCTTC. The whole variable domain, filled in from reference TRBV5-4 and TRBJ2-1, reads ETGVTQSPTHLIKTRGQQVTLRCSSQSGHNTVSWYQQALGQGPQFIFQYYREEENGRGNFPPRFSGLQFPNYSSELNVNALELDDSALYLCASSQSREGNEQFFGPGTRLTVL.

This clone came up a few times. The genes are TRBV20-1 and TRBJ2-1; D not resolved. With 6 bases removed from V and 7 bases from J, the gap between germline ends came to 10 bases. This CDR3 has 11 amino acids. The V gene's germline CDR1 is DFQATT and CDR2 SNEGSKA (reference sequence). The CDR3: CSAEVGNEQFF. CDR3 DNA: TGCAGTGCCGAGGTCGGGAATGAGCAGTTCTTC.

The CDR3 is CASTPEGQGSSYEQYF. The CDR3 DNA is TGTGCCAGCACACCCGAGGGACAGGGGAGCTCCTACGAGCAGTACTTC. The chain combines TRBV6-6 with TRBJ2-7; 10 bases are a match to TRBD1. The CDR3 contains 16 residues. Germline V CDR1 and CDR2: MNHNY, SVGAGI (reference sequence). The junction had 9 bases not matched to a gene; V was cut back by 7 bases and J by 0 bases.

The V call is TRBV5-1, the J call TRBJ2-5; 7 positions agree with TRBD1. The germline gives CDR1 SGHRS, CDR2 YFSETQ. V was clipped by 0 bases and J by 0 bases; unmatched bases: 2. The CDR3 spans 15 residues. Written as DNA, the CDR3 is TGCGCCAGCAGCTTGGGTGACAGGGACCAAGAGACCCAGTACTTC. Translation gives CASSLGDRDQETQYF.

This clone occurred once. The chain has TRBV4-2 and TRBJ2-1; D is uncertain. CDR1 and CDR2 from the germline V gene are LGHNA and YNFKEQ. The CDR3 is 13 amino acids. V shed 0 bases and J shed 7 bases, with 7 bases lying between them. The DNA for the CDR3 is TGTGCCAGCAGCCAAGAGCGGTGGAATGAGCAGTTCTTC. Amino acid sequence: CASSQERWNEQFF.

The chain uses TRBV7-9 and TRBJ2-7, with 7 bases lining up with TRBD2. From germline, CDR1 is SEHNR and CDR2 FQNEAQ (reference sequence). The J segment lost 2 bases and the V segment lost 3 bases, leaving 4 bases of the junction unmatched. This CDR3 contains 14 residues. The CDR3 loop reads CASSFEGTTYEQYF. CDR3 DNA: TGTGCCAGCAGCTTCGAGGGGACTACCTACGAGCAGTACTTC.

V usage is TRBV25-1 and J usage is TRBJ2-1; D is unclear. Trimming removed 7 bases at V and 8 bases at J, with 15 bases between. CDR1 is MGHDK and CDR2 is SYGVNS in the germline V gene. There are 13 residues in the CDR3. The CDR3 DNA reads TGTGCCAGCACATCCACTGCCTTCGATGAGCAGTTCTTC. The encoded protein is CASTSTAFDEQFF.

The chain links TRBV7-2 to TRBJ1-2, with TRBD1 as a possible D gene (5 bases). This CDR3 has 12 amino acids. Germline values: CDR1 SGHTA, CDR2 FQGNSA. V lost 4 bases and J 7 bases, leaving 10 bases between the germline ends. This chain's CDR3 is CASSSDKRGYTF. DNA of the CDR3: TGTGCCAGCAGCTCGGACAAGCGTGGCTACACCTTC.

A few counts support this clone. The J gene is TRBJ2-2, the V gene TRBV27; TRBD1 agrees at 10 bases. The V and J ends lost 6 bases and 3 bases, in that order; junction bases with no gene match: 19. Germline V CDR1 and CDR2: MNHEY, SMNVEV (reference sequence). The CDR3 runs 20 residues. The CDR3 DNA is TGTGCCAGCAGACCAGGAGGGGACAGGGGTCGGGCTGCGGACACCGGGGAGCTGTTTTTT. Translating it yields CASRPGGDRGRAADTGELFF.

The table lists this clone with a few counts. The chain employs TRBV11-2 and TRBJ2-7, with a possible D match to TRBD2 (5 bases). Germline CDR1 SGHAT, CDR2 FQNNGV. The CDR3 is 13 residues long. V was clipped by 5 bases and J by 4 bases, with 12 bases between them. CDR3 in amino acids: CASSGRTGYEQYF. In DNA form, the CDR3 reads TGTGCCAGCAGCGGCCGTACGGGATACGAGCAGTACTTC.

V gene TRBV27 combines with J gene TRBJ1-2; no definite D call. This CDR3 has 12 residues. The germline V gene encodes CDR1 MNHEY and CDR2 SMNVEV (reference sequence). CDR3 region: CSILRRAYGYTF. As DNA, the CDR3 is TGTTCCATATTGAGGCGGGCTTACGGCTACACCTTC.

Notes on this clone: One end of the junction fails to match germline, which may point to a read error. The J gene is TRBJ1-2, the V gene TRBV29-1, with 9 bases lining up with TRBD1. Germline values: CDR1 SQVTM, CDR2 ANQGSEA. The CDR3 spans 15 residues. The CDR3 region is CSVVQGADNLYGYPF. The CDR3 DNA follows: TGCAGCGTTGTACAGGGGGCAGATAACCTCTATGGCTACCCCTTC.

Written as DNA, the CDR3 is TGTGCCATCAGTGGGCGGGACACAGATACGCAGTATTTT. Its translation is CAISGRDTDTQYF. The J gene is TRBJ2-3, the V gene TRBV10-3, with D tentatively TRBD2 (6 bases). The CDR3 sequence is 13 residues long. V gave up 4 bases and J gave up 2 bases, with 7 bases separating them. The germline V gene encodes CDR1 ENHRY and CDR2 SYGVKD.

The V gene is TRBV21-1, the J gene TRBJ1-1; TRBD1 reflects the table's D call only, with no check against the DNA. TRBV21-1 has pseudogene status. The CDR3 runs to 16 residues. The CDR3 region is CASSKNLPRSNTEAFF. The CDR3 DNA follows: TGTGCCAGCAGCAAAAACCTCCCCAGGTCGAACACTGAAGCTTTCTTT.

A few counts support this clone. CDR3 sequence (DNA): TGTGCCAGCAGTGGACTAGCGGGGGGGGTTACGCAGTATTTT. Protein: CASSGLAGGVTQYF. The chain links TRBV2 to TRBJ2-3; 14 positions match TRBD2. Germline V gene lookup returns CDR1 SNHLY and CDR2 FYNNEI. CDR3 size: 14 residues. The V segment lost 4 bases and the J segment 8 bases; nucleotides outside the gene matches: 2.

Only a few counts were recorded for this clone. In the same sample, other DNA sequences code for this CDR3. V and J are TRBV18 and TRBJ1-1; tentatively, D is TRBD1 (6 bases). CDR1 and CDR2 (germline): KGHSH, LQKENI. The V end was cut by 5 bases, the J end by 1 base, with 8 bases between. The CDR3 runs to 13 residues. CDR3 nucleotides: TGTGCCAGCTCAAGACAGGAGAACACTGAAGCTTTCTTT. Residues: CASSRQENTEAFF.

This clone was observed a few times. The chain couples TRBV6-5 to TRBJ1-5; 8 positions agree with TRBD1. CDR3 length: 15 amino acids. V shed 4 bases, J shed 5 bases, and the junction held 7 bases outside the gene matches. Germline V CDR1 and CDR2: MNHEY, SVGAGI. The CDR3 loop is CASSLTGGWDQPQHF. The DNA for the CDR3 is TGTGCCAGCAGTTTAACAGGGGGTTGGGATCAGCCCCAGCATTTT.

The chain combines TRBV5-1 with TRBJ2-1, with 8 positions matching TRBD2. Per germline, CDR1 SGHRS and CDR2 YFSETQ. CDR3 length: 15 residues. V lost 0 bases, J lost 8 bases, and 7 bases stayed unmatched. As DNA, the CDR3 is TGCGCCAGCAGCTTGGACGCGGGGGGCGGGTATGAGCAGTTCTTC. It codes for CASSLDAGGGYEQFF.

The J gene is TRBJ2-3, the V gene TRBV9; the match to TRBD1 covers 7 bases. This CDR3 is built from 14 residues. With V trimmed by 4 bases and J by 2 bases, 4 bases remained unmatched. The germline gives CDR1 SGDLS, CDR2 YYNGEE. The CDR3 sequence is CASSIGTDTDTQYF. In DNA form, the CDR3 reads TGTGCCAGCAGCATCGGGACAGACACAGATACGCAGTATTTT. The whole variable domain, remainder taken from reference TRBV9 and TRBJ2-3, is DSGVTQTPKHLITATGQRVTLRCSPRSGDLSVYWYQQSLDQGLQFLIQYYNGEERAKGNILERFSAQQFPDLHSELNLSSLELGDSALYFCASSIGTDTDTQYFGPGTRLTVL.

This chain joins TRBV7-9 and TRBJ1-2, with a tentative D call TRBD1 (6 bases). Germline CDR1 is SEHNR and CDR2 is FQNEAQ (reference sequence). CDR3 size: 15 residues. Trimming took 4 bases from V and 2 from J, leaving 14 bases between them. This chain's CDR3 is CASSSQTGINYGYTF. The CDR3 DNA reads TGTGCCAGCAGCTCCCAGACAGGTATCAACTATGGCTACACCTTC. The entire variable domain, with the rest obtained from reference TRBV7-9 and TRBJ1-2, is as follows: DTGVSQNPRHKITKRGQNVTFRCDPISEHNRLYWYRQTLGQGPEFLTYFQNEAQLEKSRLLSDRFSAERPKGSFSTLEIQRTEQGDSAMYLCASSSQTGINYGYTFGSGTRLTVV.

In regard to this clone: One junction end disagrees with the germline gene, perhaps due to a read error. This rearrangement joins TRBV7-3 to TRBJ2-6; a weak D match, TRBD1 (5 bases). CDR3 size: 15 residues. Germline V gene data show CDR1 as SGHTA and CDR2 as FQGTGA. CDR3 DNA: TGTGCCAGCAGCCCATCGAGCTCTGGGGCCAACGTCCTGCCTTTC. This gives the protein CASSPSSSGANVLPF.

This rearrangement joins TRBV25-1 to TRBJ1-4, with 9 bases identical to TRBD1. Trimming cost V 2 bases and J 10 bases; bases outside gene matches: 11. This CDR3 has 16 amino acids. Looked up from germline, CDR1 is MGHDK and CDR2 is SYGVNS. CDR3 in amino acids: CASSEPTGTGLGKLFF. CDR3 nucleotides: TGTGCCAGCAGTGAACCGACCGGGACAGGGCTGGGAAAACTGTTTTTT.

This sequence joins TRBV6-6 and TRBJ1-4, with no clear D. Germline loops: CDR1 MNHNY, CDR2 SVGAGI (reference sequence). V was trimmed by 8 bases and J by 0 bases, leaving 13 bases between them. The CDR3 sequence is 15 residues long. The CDR3 nucleotides are TGTGCCAGCCAAGACTCGGGTGCAACTAATGAAAAACTGTTTTTT. Its translation is CASQDSGATNEKLFF.

The chain is built from TRBV7-9 and TRBJ2-1; 10 bases match TRBD1. The length of the CDR3 is 15 residues. V dropped 5 bases and J dropped 7; count of bases not matched to a gene: 8. CDR1 is SEHNR, CDR2 FQNEAQ, per germline (reference sequence). The CDR3: CASSVEGQGQNEQFF. In DNA, the CDR3 is TGTGCCAGCAGCGTAGAGGGACAGGGGCAGAATGAGCAGTTCTTC.

The chain links TRBV5-4 to TRBJ2-1; 7 bases match TRBD1. This CDR3 has 15 residues. The trim removed 3 bases at V and 0 bases at J, leaving 3 bases unmatched. Germline CDR1 and CDR2: SGHNT and YYREEE (reference sequence). The CDR3 is CASSYGQDSYNEQFF. DNA for the CDR3: TGTGCCAGCAGCTATGGACAGGACTCCTACAATGAGCAGTTCTTC.

The gene calls are TRBV12-5 and TRBJ2-2; the D gene is possibly TRBD1 (5 bases). From germline, CDR1 is LGHNT and CDR2 FRNRAP. The CDR3 runs 15 residues. Trimming left V 4 bases short and J 4 bases short, with 13 bases between. CDR3 residues: CASGSGSGVTGELFF. The CDR3, as DNA: TGTGCTAGTGGTTCAGGGTCTGGGGTCACCGGGGAGCTGTTTTTT.

This chain links TRBV5-8 with TRBJ2-1; 12 bases are a match to TRBD2. CDR1 SGHTS and CDR2 YDEGEE come from the germline V gene. J lost 2 bases, V lost 2 bases, and 11 bases had no gene match. The length of the CDR3 is 19 residues. The CDR3 region has the DNA TGTGCCAGCAGCTTACGACTAGCGGGAGCGCTCCAACCCTACAATGAGCAGTTCTTC. Encoded protein: CASSLRLAGALQPYNEQFF.

This clone has more than one count but fewer than ten. The chain joins TRBV7-9 to TRBJ1-4, with D maybe TRBD1 (6 bases). V lost 5 bases and J lost 0, with 10 bases in between. CDR3 length equals 15 residues. Germline-derived CDR1 and CDR2 are SEHNR and FQNEAQ (reference sequence). The CDR3 sequence: CASSTRQATNEKLFF. Here the CDR3 DNA reads TGTGCCAGCAGCACCAGACAGGCAACTAATGAAAAACTGTTTTTT.

The chain has TRBV6-4 and TRBJ1-2; D not certain. Trimming left V 4 bases short and J 8 bases short, with 17 bases between. The length of the CDR3 is 14 residues. CDR1 and CDR2 (germline): MRHNA, SNTAGT. The CDR3 is CASSGAGGSGGYTF. CDR3 sequence (DNA): TGTGCCAGCAGTGGAGCCGGAGGCTCCGGAGGCTACACCTTC.

The rearrangement uses TRBV25-1 and TRBJ2-1, with TRBD2 identical over 7 bases. This CDR3 comprises 13 residues. V lost 7 bases, J lost 3 bases, and 3 bases stayed unmatched. The germline V gene encodes CDR1 MGHDK and CDR2 SYGVNS. The CDR3 nucleotides read TGTGCCAGCAAAACTAGCGACTACAATGAGCAGTTCTTC. It specifies CASKTSDYNEQFF.